These T cell receptor beta chains were read from a single sample in a study of a mutant IDH1 vaccine in newly diagnosed glioma. Sequencing was performed with immunoSEQ multiplex PCR; in TCRdb, only in-frame clones are kept and a portion is missing. The table lists around 100,000 clones, about 80% of them singletons. This material consisted of PBMCs, taken from a glioma patient treated with radiotherapy, temozolomide or both. All receptors come from a middle-aged man with glioma. Some clones in this sample may be carry-over from other donors' samples. CDR3s include the opening cysteine and the closing phenylalanine or tryptophan. The D gene is left open where the match is weak. Where a row states a size, it is once, few, many or the class of an expanded clone; other rows omit it.

clone_size d_call j_call v_call cdr3_nt cdr3_aa
NA NA TRBJ1-5 TRBV27 TGTGCCAGCAGTTCCCGGGGGGGCCGTCAGCCCCAGCATTTT CASSSRGGRQPQHF
NA NA TRBJ2-7 TRBV12-5 TGTGCTAGTGGCACTGCCGGGACCGCAGCCTACGAGCAGTACTTC CASGTAGTAAYEQYF
NA TRBD1 TRBJ1-4 TRBV4-1 TGCGCCAGCAGCCAACTGGACAGGGGAAGTACTAATGAAAAACTGTTTTTT CASSQLDRGSTNEKLFF
once TRBD1 TRBJ1-5 TRBV4-1 TGCGCCAGCAGCCAAGGGACAGGGTATCAGCCCCAGCATTTT CASSQGTGYQPQHF
NA NA TRBJ2-1 TRBV6-1 TGTGCCAGCTCTCAACGCGGACTTTACAATGAGCAGTTCTTC CASSQRGLYNEQFF
few NA TRBJ2-1 TRBV2 TGTGCCAGCAGTAGGGAGCGGAGTGAGCAGTTCTTC CASSRERSEQFF
NA NA TRBJ2-7 TRBV6-1 TGTGCCAGCAGTCTCTCGGCGGGGGCCGAGCAGTACTTC CASSLSAGAEQYF
NA NA TRBJ1-2 TRBV7-9 TGTGCCAGCAGCCAGAGATTAGGCTATGGCTACACCTTC CASSQRLGYGYTF
NA NA TRBJ1-2 TRBV29-1 TGCAGCGTTTCGGCGGATTATGGCTACACCTTC CSVSADYGYTF
NA TRBD1 TRBJ1-6 TRBV6-6 TGTGCCAGCAGTTACGACAGGGTTTCACCCCTCCACTTT CASSYDRVSPLHF
NA TRBD1 TRBJ1-6 TRBV9 TGTGCCAGCAGCGTCTCAGGGGGCGGTTCACCCCTCCACTTT CASSVSGGGSPLHF
NA TRBD1 TRBJ2-7 TRBV7-7 TGTGCCAGCAGCTTGGACAGGTCAGCCTACGAGCAGTACTTC CASSLDRSAYEQYF
NA NA TRBJ1-3 TRBV5-6 TGTGCCAGCAGTTTTTTCGGGACTTCTGGAAACACCATATATTTT CASSFFGTSGNTIYF
NA NA TRBJ2-5 TRBV14 TGTGCCAGCAGCCAAGGGTCCGGGACCCAGTACTTC CASSQGSGTQYF
NA NA TRBJ1-2 TRBV30 TGTGCCTGGAGTGGGAATGGTAACTATGGCTACACCTTC CAWSGNGNYGYTF
NA NA TRBJ2-1 TRBV29-1 TGCAGCGTTGATAGGGCAGGCTCCTACAATGAGCAGTTCTTC CSVDRAGSYNEQFF
NA NA TRBJ2-6 TRBV7-2 TGTGCCAGCAGCTTACGGATAACTGGGGCCAACGTCCTGACTTTC CASSLRITGANVLTF
NA NA TRBJ1-5 TRBV7-2 TGTGCCAGCAGCATATACAGGGAACAGCCCCAGCATTTT CASSIYREQPQHF
NA TRBD2 TRBJ2-7 TRBV29-1 TGCAGCGTTGAGTGGGAGGGGACGTACGAGCAGTACTTC CSVEWEGTYEQYF
once NA TRBJ2-7 TRBV6-5 TGTGCCAGCAGCTCCGGGGTGTACGAGCAGTACTTC CASSSGVYEQYF
NA TRBD2 TRBJ2-5 TRBV5-1 TGCGCCAGCAGCTTTCTTAGCGGGGGGGACCAGGCGACCCAGTACTTC CASSFLSGGDQATQYF
NA TRBD1 TRBJ1-2 TRBV9 TGTGCCAGTAACCCGGGTGGACAGGGGGGCGGCTACACCTTC CASNPGGQGGGYTF
NA NA TRBJ1-6 TRBV19 TGTGCCAGTAGTCTAGCTTATAATTCACCCCTCCACTTT CASSLAYNSPLHF
once NA TRBJ2-7 TRBV2 TGTGCCAGCAGTGAATCCCCGGCAGCGCGGAGCTCCTACGAGCAGTACTTC CASSESPAARSSYEQYF
NA TRBD1 TRBJ2-7 TRBV6-6 TGTGCCAGCAGTTACCGGGGACAGGGTACCTACGAGCAGTACTTC CASSYRGQGTYEQYF
NA NA TRBJ2-7 TRBV5-1 TGCGCCAGCAGCTTGGTTCCAATTGACAGTCCCTACGAGCAGTACTTC CASSLVPIDSPYEQYF
NA NA TRBJ2-2 TRBV6-1 TGTGCCAGCAGTACGGGACCTGGCGGGGAGCTGTTTTTT CASSTGPGGELFF
NA NA TRBJ1-3 TRBV5-6 TGTGCCAGCAGCTTGTATTCCGGGGGCTCTGGAAACACCATATATTTT CASSLYSGGSGNTIYF
NA NA TRBJ2-7 TRBV19 TGTGCCAGTAGTCTCCGGGACGGGTACTACGAGCAGTACTTC CASSLRDGYYEQYF
NA NA TRBJ1-1 TRBV2 TGTGCCAGCACCCCGTTGAGCCTGAACACTGAAGCTTTCTTT CASTPLSLNTEAFF
NA NA TRBJ1-6 TRBV6-4 TGTGCCAGCAGTGACAGGACCCATTCACCCCTCCACTTT CASSDRTHSPLHF
NA TRBD2 TRBJ2-7 TRBV29-1 TGCAGCGCCCGAGGAGGGACTAGCGGGGGGAGCTCCTACGAGCAGTACTTC CSARGGTSGGSSYEQYF
NA NA TRBJ2-3 TRBV10-3 TGTGCCATAGGAGGGTTGGACACAGATACGCAGTATTTT CAIGGLDTDTQYF
once NA TRBJ1-5 TRBV4-2 TGTGCCAGCAGCCAAGATCCGGGGGCTATGAATCAGCCCCAGCATTTT CASSQDPGAMNQPQHF
NA NA TRBJ1-4 TRBV30 TGTGCCTCATCAGGGTTTGAAAAACTGTTTTTT CASSGFEKLFF
NA NA TRBJ1-2 TRBV7-2 TGTGCCAGCAGACCCGGGCGGATTAACTATGGCTACACCTTC CASRPGRINYGYTF
NA NA TRBJ1-5 TRBV6-1 TGTGCCAGCAGTGGAGGACAGTACCTCAGCAATCAGCCCCAGCATTTT CASSGGQYLSNQPQHF
NA NA TRBJ2-5 TRBV5-6 TGTGCCAGCAGCCAGAGGGAGACCCAGTACTTC CASSQRETQYF
NA NA TRBJ1-1 TRBV4-2 TGTGCCAGCAGCCACCAGGAGGTGGGGACTGAAGCTTTCTTT CASSHQEVGTEAFF
NA NA TRBJ1-1 TRBV14 TGTGCCAGCAGACGAGACCTGAACACTGAAGCTTTCTTT CASRRDLNTEAFF
few TRBD1 TRBJ1-1 TRBV5-1 TGCGCCAGCAGCCCTCGGACAGGGTTGAACACTGAAGCTTTCTTT CASSPRTGLNTEAFF
NA TRBD1 TRBJ1-5 TRBV6-5 TGTGCCAGCAGGGACAGGGGGACCAATCAGCCCCAGCATTTT CASRDRGTNQPQHF
NA NA TRBJ1-3 TRBV7-2 TGTGCCAGCAGCTTAGACAGCTCTGGAAACACCATATATTTT CASSLDSSGNTIYF
NA TRBD2 TRBJ2-3 TRBV5-1 TGCGCCAGCAGCGTGGGAACTAGCGGAGATACGCAGTATTTT CASSVGTSGDTQYF
NA NA TRBJ1-2 TRBV5-6 TGTGCCAGCAGCTTTCGGGTTTCTAACTATGGCTACACCTTC CASSFRVSNYGYTF
once NA TRBJ2-5 TRBV6-5 TGTGCCAGCCGAACCCAGCCTCAAGAGACCCAGTACTTC CASRTQPQETQYF
NA NA TRBJ1-1 TRBV5-6 TGTGCCAGCAGCTTGGTAGTAGGGGGGACTGAAGCTTTCTTT CASSLVVGGTEAFF
NA TRBD1 TRBJ1-1 TRBV14 TGTGCCAGCAGCCAAGGGACAGGGGGTTTAAACACTGAAGCTTTCTTT CASSQGTGGLNTEAFF